These 12 T cell receptor beta chains share one sample of origin, sequenced in a study of cytomegalovirus exposure and HLA in healthy donors. PCR amplification relied on 60 Vbeta primers (plus 13 Jbeta primers). Some clones are missing from TCRdb's copy, which holds only in-frame ones; the method was immunoSEQ multiplex PCR. In the table there are about 140,000 clones, roughly 80% of which are singletons. The source material was PBMCs. The receptors derive from a male donor in good health and CMV-seronegative.

V usage is TRBV30 and J usage is TRBJ2-1, with 8 nucleotides matching TRBD1. V lost 5 bases, J lost 2 bases, and 8 bases stayed unmatched. Germline V lookup: CDR1 GTSNPN, CDR2 SVGIG (reference sequence). This CDR3 has 15 residues. CDR3 coding DNA: TGTGCCTGGTTTCCCGGGACAGGTCCCTACAATGAGCAGTTCTTC. Translating it yields CAWFPGTGPYNEQFF.

J is TRBJ2-5 and V is TRBV15, with D perhaps matching TRBD2 (5 bases). Germline lookup yields CDR1 LNHNV and CDR2 YYDKDF (reference sequence). V lost 0 bases and J 2 bases, leaving 16 bases between the germline ends. The CDR3 has 17 amino acids. The CDR3 reads CATSRESHGVEQETQYF. The CDR3 bases are TGTGCCACCAGCAGAGAGTCCCACGGGGTAGAACAAGAGACCCAGTACTTC. The full variable domain, completed using reference TRBV15 and TRBJ2-5, is DAMVIQNPRYQVTQFGKPVTLSCSQTLNHNVMYWYQQKSSQAPKLLFHYYDKDFNNEADTPDNFQSRRPNTSFCFLDIRSPGLGDTAMYLCATSRESHGVEQETQYFGPGTRLLVL.

The genes are TRBV4-1 and TRBJ2-1; 14 bases fit TRBD2. This CDR3 region has 16 residues. Germline V gives CDR1 MGHRA, CDR2 YSYEKL. J gave up 9 bases and V 4 bases, and 8 bases lay outside the gene matches. The CDR3 sequence is CASSRSTSGGVGEQFF. The CDR3 nucleotides read TGCGCCAGCAGCCGCTCGACTAGCGGGGGGGTGGGTGAGCAGTTCTTC.

The rearrangement joins TRBV10-3 to TRBJ1-1; TRBD1 agrees at 7 bases. Germline values: CDR1 ENHRY, CDR2 SYGVKD. Unmatched junction bases numbered 4, after V lost 5 bases and J lost 7 bases. There are 12 residues in the CDR3. The CDR3 DNA reads TGTGCCATCAGTCCCAGGGGGGTTGAAGCTTTCTTT. This encodes CAISPRGVEAFF.

With respect to this clone: Other DNA sequences from this sample encode an identical CDR3 as well. This chain uses TRBV7-2 with TRBJ2-1; 10 bases are shared with TRBD1. The CDR3 runs 19 residues. Trimming cost V 3 bases and J 3 bases; bases outside gene matches: 14. Germline V gene data show CDR1 as SGHTA and CDR2 as FQGNSA. The CDR3 spells CASSFSRGPGTGVYNEQFF. The CDR3 nucleotides read TGTGCCAGCAGCTTTAGCCGCGGCCCCGGGACAGGGGTCTACAATGAGCAGTTCTTC.

This clone is a singleton in its sample. CDR3 residues: CASSQDRVDEKLFF. CDR3 nucleotides: TGCGCCAGCAGCCAAGACAGGGTGGATGAAAAACTGTTTTTT. V is TRBV4-3 and J is TRBJ1-4; D possibly corresponds to TRBD1 (5 bases). The CDR3 runs 14 residues. Trimming removed 0 bases from V and 6 bases from J, with 8 bases in between. Looked up from germline, CDR1 is LGHNA and CDR2 is YSLEER.

CDR3 amino acids: CASSYSFLGVNTEAFF. CDR3 bases: TGTGCCAGCAGTTACTCCTTTCTCGGGGTGAACACTGAAGCTTTCTTT. The V gene is TRBV6-5, the J gene TRBJ1-1, with D uncertain. V was pared by 0 bases and J by 0 bases, with 11 bases between. Germline CDR1 is MNHEY and CDR2 is SVGAGI. This CDR3 is 16 amino acids long.

The table lists this clone with a few counts. The genes are TRBV7-6 and TRBJ1-1; 9 bases fit TRBD1. Germline assignment: CDR1 SGHVS and CDR2 FNYEAQ. This CDR3 region has 17 residues. With 2 bases clipped from V and 4 bases from J, the junction kept 11 bases outside the gene matches. CDR3 region: CASSLSPTGGLLTEAFF. CDR3 in DNA: TGTGCCAGCAGCTTAAGCCCCACAGGGGGCCTACTCACTGAAGCTTTCTTT.

The V call is TRBV5-6, the J call TRBJ1-2; tentatively, D is TRBD1 (6 bases). Germline V gene sequence: CDR1 SGHDT, CDR2 YYEEEE. The CDR3 is 14 residues long. V was cut by 2 bases and J by 5 bases, with 13 bases left in between. The CDR3 DNA sequence: TGTGCCAGCAGCTTAGATGAGGGGGTTTATGGCTACACCTTC. Translated: CASSLDEGVYGYTF. Based on the CDR3 plus reference TRBV5-6 and TRBJ1-2, the full variable domain is DAGVTQSPTHLIKTRGQQVTLRCSPKSGHDTVSWYQQALGQGPQFIFQYYEEEERQRGNFPDRFSGHQFPNYSSELNVNALLLGDSALYLCASSLDEGVYGYTFGSGTRLTVV.

The CDR3 is CASSTTGRGLSVQYF. As DNA, the CDR3 is TGTGCCAGCAGCACTACGGGGCGGGGGCTATCGGTGCAGTACTTC. The chain couples TRBV6-5 to TRBJ2-7; the D gene is possibly TRBD2 (7 bases). CDR3 size: 15 residues. Germline CDR1 is MNHEY and CDR2 is SVGAGI. V was pared by 6 bases and J by 9 bases, with 24 bases between.

The chain uses TRBV29-1 and TRBJ1-2, with D perhaps matching TRBD1 (6 bases). Germline assignment: CDR1 SQVTM and CDR2 ANQGSEA. Between the trimmed V and J ends, which lost 7 bases and 3 bases, there was a span of 12 bases. CDR3 length equals 12 residues. In DNA, the CDR3 is TGCAGCGCCCAGGGGTTGGACTATGGCTACACCTTC. It encodes CSAQGLDYGYTF.

The chain recombines TRBV5-4 with TRBJ1-1; D is perhaps TRBD1 (5 bases). Germline CDR1 is SGHNT and CDR2 is YYREEE (reference sequence). Trimming pared 1 base from V and 3 bases from J, leaving 13 bases between. CDR3 length equals 15 residues. CDR3 region: CASSLSVRADTEAFF. As DNA, the CDR3 is TGTGCCAGCAGCTTGAGTGTCAGGGCGGACACTGAAGCTTTCTTT.